The clone carrying this T cell receptor beta chain was observed a handful of times. As yet, its antigen is unknown. The data were obtained in a study of T cells in Graves' hyperthyroidism and ophthalmopathy. Study in general: At the time of initial diagnosis and before any treatment, peripheral blood was collected.

The study excluded patients with uncontrolled infection, other autoimmune disease, pregnancy or lactation. Thyroid ultrasound, orbital computed tomography, clinical symptoms, and serum thyroxine and TRAb underpinned diagnoses. Study-wide results and limits: Ophthalmopathy, as predicted by the model, came a median approximately 6.5 months after the prediction.

V lost 3 bases to trimming and J lost 4 bases, with 9 bases between them. This CDR3 is 13 amino acids long. RNA transcripts gave rise to amplified TCR beta CDR3 regions. The HTBI set primed first-round TCR CDR3 RT-PCR. TCRdb re-analysed the multiplex PCR reads in MiXCR, keeping a single row per CDR3 protein. This sample has 400,000 to 600,000 distinct CDR3 sequences, with around 21% found just once. Material for sequencing was blood. The V call is TRBV12-3 or TRBV12-4, the J call TRBJ1-2, with a possible D match to TRBD1 (5 bases). The sequence came from a man between 18 and 35 years old with Graves' hyperthyroidism. CDR3 protein: CASSFFGAYGYTF. CDR3 nucleotides: TGTGCCAGCAGTTTTTTTGGGGCCTATGGCTACACCTTC.